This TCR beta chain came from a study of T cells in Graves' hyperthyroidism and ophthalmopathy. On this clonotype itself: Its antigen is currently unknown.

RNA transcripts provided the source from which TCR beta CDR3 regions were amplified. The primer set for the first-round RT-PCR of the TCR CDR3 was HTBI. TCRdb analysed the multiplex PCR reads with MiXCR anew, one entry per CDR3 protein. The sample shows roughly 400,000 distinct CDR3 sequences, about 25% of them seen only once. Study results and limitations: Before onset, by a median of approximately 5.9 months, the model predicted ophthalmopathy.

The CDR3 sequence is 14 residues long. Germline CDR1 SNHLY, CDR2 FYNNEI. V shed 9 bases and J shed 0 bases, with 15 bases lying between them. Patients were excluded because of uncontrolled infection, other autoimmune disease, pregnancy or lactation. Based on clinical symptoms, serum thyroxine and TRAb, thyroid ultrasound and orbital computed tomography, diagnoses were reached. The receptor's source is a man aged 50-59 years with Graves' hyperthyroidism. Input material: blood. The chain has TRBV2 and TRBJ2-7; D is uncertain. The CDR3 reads CASTGRPSSYEQYF. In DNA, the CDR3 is TGTGCCAGTACTGGACGGCCGAGCTCCTACGAGCAGTACTTC.